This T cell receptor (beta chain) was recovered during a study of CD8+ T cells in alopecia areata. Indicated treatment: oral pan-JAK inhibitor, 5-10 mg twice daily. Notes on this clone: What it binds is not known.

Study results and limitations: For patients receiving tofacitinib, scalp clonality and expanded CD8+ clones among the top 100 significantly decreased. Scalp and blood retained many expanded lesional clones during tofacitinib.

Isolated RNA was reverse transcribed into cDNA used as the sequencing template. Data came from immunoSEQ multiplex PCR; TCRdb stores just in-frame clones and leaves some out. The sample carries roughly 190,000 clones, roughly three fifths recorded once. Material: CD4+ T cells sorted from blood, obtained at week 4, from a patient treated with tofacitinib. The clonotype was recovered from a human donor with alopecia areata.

CDR3 in DNA: TGCAGCGTTCAGATGGGACAGGGAGGGGTTTTCACTGAAGCTTTCTTT. This encodes CSVQMGQGGVFTEAFF. The V and J genes are TRBV29-1 and TRBJ1-1; 9 bases match TRBD1. This CDR3 comprises 16 residues. With 5 bases clipped from V and 4 bases from J, the junction kept 14 bases outside the gene matches. Germline V gene lookup returns CDR1 SQVTM and CDR2 ANQGSEA.